Following are 20 T cell receptor beta chains from one sample sequenced in a study of blood T cell repertoires in COVID-19. Profiling relied on immunoSEQ multiplex PCR, and the TCRdb table lists in-frame clones only, not all of them. The sample yields approximately 190,000 clones, about 83% seen once. Sequenced: PBMCs or T cells enriched from blood (not recorded which). These receptors were taken from a woman aged 25 to 39 who had been exposed to COVID-19.

The chain recombines TRBV4-1 with TRBJ1-1; the D gene is possibly TRBD1 (6 bases). V lost 0 bases and J lost 3, with 17 bases in between. The germline V gene encodes CDR1 MGHRA and CDR2 YSYEKL. The CDR3 is 17 residues long. CDR3 region: CASSQDRGGHFYTEAFF. In nucleotides, the CDR3 is TGCGCCAGCAGCCAAGATAGGGGGGGACACTTCTACACTGAAGCTTTCTTT.

V gene TRBV9 combines with J gene TRBJ2-5, with TRBD2 matching 9 bases. This CDR3 contains 15 residues. The V gene's germline CDR1 is SGDLS and CDR2 YYNGEE. The V gene end was trimmed by 3 bases and the J gene end by 1 base; junction bases not matched to a gene: 4. The CDR3 loop is CASSGAGGPQETQYF. Here the CDR3 DNA reads TGTGCCAGCAGCGGAGCGGGGGGACCCCAAGAGACCCAGTACTTC.

For the CDR3, the DNA is TGTGCCTGGAGTGTACCCAGGGGAGAGTTTAATGAAAAACTGTTTTTT. It encodes CAWSVPRGEFNEKLFF. The chain has TRBV30 and TRBJ1-4; the D gene is possibly TRBD1 (6 bases). CDR1 and CDR2 from the germline V gene are GTSNPN and SVGIG (reference sequence). Trimming removed 0 bases from V and 4 bases from J, with 15 bases in between. This CDR3 is built from 16 residues.

The rearrangement uses TRBV5-5 and TRBJ1-2, with 7 bases that match TRBD1. CDR1 and CDR2 (germline): SGHKS, YYEKEE (reference sequence). V shed 6 bases and J 8 bases; nucleotides not matched to a gene: 10. The CDR3 is made up of 13 amino acids. The CDR3 reads CASTLDRYKGYTF. Written as DNA, the CDR3 is TGTGCCAGCACCCTGGACAGGTATAAAGGCTACACCTTC.

The chain recombines TRBV6-6 with TRBJ1-2; D is ambiguous. Trimming stripped 2 bases from V and 10 bases from J, with 17 bases between. The CDR3 is 14 amino acids. Germline CDR1 is MNHNY and CDR2 is SVGAGI (reference sequence). The CDR3 DNA reads TGTGCCAGCAGTTACCCCAACAGCCCGAGGGACTACACCTTC. Its protein product is CASSYPNSPRDYTF.

This chain links TRBV5-6 with TRBJ1-1; 10 nucleotides agree with TRBD1. Germline-derived CDR1 and CDR2 are SGHDT and YYEEEE. The CDR3 has 13 residues. The V and J ends lost 0 bases and 9 bases, in that order; junction bases with no gene match: 2. The CDR3 spells CASSLGGQGKAFF. CDR3 nucleotides: TGTGCCAGCAGCTTGGGGGGACAGGGGAAAGCTTTCTTT.

This rearrangement joins TRBV10-3 to TRBJ1-5, with D tentatively TRBD1 (5 bases). Germline CDR1 and CDR2: ENHRY and SYGVKD. V was trimmed by 2 bases and J by 11 bases, leaving 10 bases between them. This CDR3 comprises 12 residues. DNA for the CDR3: TGTGCCATCAGTGAGGGTCGGGGGGCCCAGCATTTT. Its protein product is CAISEGRGAQHF.

The chain uses TRBV27 and TRBJ1-6, with D maybe TRBD1 (6 bases). The CDR3 length is 16 residues. Germline loops: CDR1 MNHEY, CDR2 SMNVEV (reference sequence). V was pared by 3 bases and J by 4 bases, with 13 bases between. CDR3 nucleotides: TGTGCCAGCAGTTTGGCCCCCAGGGGTTATAATTCACCCCTCCACTTT. This encodes CASSLAPRGYNSPLHF.

The chain combines TRBV27 with TRBJ1-1; D ambiguous. Per germline, CDR1 MNHEY and CDR2 SMNVEV (reference sequence). The length of the CDR3 is 13 residues. Trimming stripped 3 bases from V and 5 bases from J, with 10 bases between. The CDR3 nucleotides are TGTGCCAGCAGTTTCGTATCGGGGACTGAAGCTTTCTTT. This translates into CASSFVSGTEAFF.

The V and J genes are TRBV7-9 and TRBJ2-7; tentatively, D is TRBD2 (6 bases). Germline V gene data show CDR1 as SEHNR and CDR2 as FQNEAQ (reference sequence). The V end lost 3 bases, the J end lost 4 bases, and 13 bases lay between the germline ends. CDR3 length: 14 residues. CDR3 bases: TGTGCCAGCAGCTTGGGAGGACTGGTGTACGAGCAGTACTTC. Translation gives CASSLGGLVYEQYF.

The chain couples TRBV11-2 to TRBJ2-7; TRBD1 agrees at 9 bases. Germline CDR1 reads SGHAT; CDR2 reads FQNNGV. The junction had 4 bases not matched to a gene; V was cut back by 4 bases and J by 9 bases. The CDR3 is made up of 12 amino acids. CDR3 DNA: TGTGCCAGCAGCTCTACAGGGGGCGGGCAGTACTTC. Encoded protein: CASSSTGGGQYF.

V and J are TRBV9 and TRBJ1-1; maybe TRBD1 (5 bases). Trimming stripped 4 bases from V and 0 bases from J, with 13 bases between. This CDR3 contains 15 residues. Germline V gene sequence: CDR1 SGDLS, CDR2 YYNGEE. The CDR3 sequence is CASSFGGGVNTEAFF. CDR3 in DNA: TGTGCCAGCAGCTTCGGGGGAGGGGTGAACACTGAAGCTTTCTTT.

This clone was counted a few times. The chain employs TRBV23-1 and TRBJ1-1, with a tentative D call TRBD1 (5 bases). TRBV23-1 is an open reading frame whose function is uncertain. This CDR3 is 15 amino acids long. V shed 6 bases and J shed 3 bases, with 17 bases lying between them. The CDR3 DNA sequence: TGCGCCAGCAGGGGAACTGGGGCCGCGGACACTGAAGCTTTCTTT. Protein: CASRGTGAADTEAFF.

This clone was seen just once. The V and J genes are TRBV30 and TRBJ1-3; D may be TRBD1 (6 bases). Trimming stripped 5 bases from V and 4 bases from J, with 18 bases between. Germline loops: CDR1 GTSNPN, CDR2 SVGIG (reference sequence). The CDR3 has 15 residues. The CDR3: CAWALGGRTGNTIYF. The CDR3 nucleotides are TGTGCCTGGGCCCTCGGGGGGCGCACGGGAAACACCATATATTTT.

This clone was counted a few times. V usage is TRBV7-2 and J usage is TRBJ1-2, with a possible D match to TRBD1 (6 bases). Germline V lookup: CDR1 SGHTA, CDR2 FQGNSA. V dropped 2 bases and J dropped 4 bases, with 8 bases sitting between them. This CDR3 region has 13 residues. The CDR3 reads CASSLMDSYGYTF. CDR3 nucleotides: TGTGCCAGCAGCTTAATGGACAGCTATGGCTACACCTTC. Filled out from reference TRBV7-2 and TRBJ1-2, the complete variable domain reads GAGVSQSPSNKVTEKGKDVELRCDPISGHTALYWYRQSLGQGLEFLIYFQGNSAPDKSGLPSDRFSAERTGGSVSTLTIQRTQQEDSAVYLCASSLMDSYGYTFGSGTRLTVV.

The chain is built from TRBV11-2 and TRBJ1-5; no clear D gene. CDR1 and CDR2 (germline): SGHAT, FQNNGV. The CDR3 totals 13 residues. V dropped 1 base and J dropped 4 bases, with 5 bases sitting between them. CDR3 residues: CASSLGRNQPQHF. CDR3 sequence (DNA): TGTGCCAGCAGCTTAGGGAGGAATCAGCCCCAGCATTTT.

The gene calls are TRBV7-9 and TRBJ1-1; D is unclear. This CDR3 spans 13 amino acids. Germline-derived CDR1 and CDR2 are SEHNR and FQNEAQ (reference sequence). The V gene lost 5 bases and the J gene lost 2 bases, with 9 bases spanning the gap. CDR3 nucleotides: TGTGCCAGCAGCATGGGAGTTAACACTGAAGCTTTCTTT. This sequence encodes CASSMGVNTEAFF.

This clone has at least ten counts. The chain is built from TRBV2 and TRBJ1-1; D perhaps matches TRBD1 (5 bases). Trimming pared 6 bases from V and 8 bases from J, leaving 13 bases between. The germline gives CDR1 SNHLY, CDR2 FYNNEI. The CDR3 loop spans 12 amino acids. CDR3 sequence reads: CASRQGHLEAFF. CDR3 nucleotide sequence: TGTGCCAGCAGGCAGGGCCATCTCGAAGCTTTCTTT.

The rearrangement uses TRBV14 and TRBJ1-6; TRBD1 matches at 9 bases. The V gene's germline CDR1 is SGHDN and CDR2 FVKESK. The CDR3 runs 14 residues. The V gene end was trimmed by 5 bases and the J gene end by 8 bases; junction bases not matched to a gene: 4. The CDR3 reads CASSLGQGYSPLHF. In DNA form, the CDR3 reads TGTGCCAGCAGCTTGGGACAGGGATATTCACCCCTCCACTTT.

This chain joins TRBV7-8 and TRBJ2-7; D perhaps matches TRBD2 (5 bases). Germline lookup yields CDR1 SGHVS and CDR2 FQNEAQ. Trimming shortened V by 5 bases and J by 6 bases, and 14 bases separated the two germline ends. The CDR3 runs 13 residues. For the CDR3, the DNA is TGTGCCAGCAGCACCTCGCTAGCCTTCGAGCAGTACTTC. Translated, it gives CASSTSLAFEQYF.